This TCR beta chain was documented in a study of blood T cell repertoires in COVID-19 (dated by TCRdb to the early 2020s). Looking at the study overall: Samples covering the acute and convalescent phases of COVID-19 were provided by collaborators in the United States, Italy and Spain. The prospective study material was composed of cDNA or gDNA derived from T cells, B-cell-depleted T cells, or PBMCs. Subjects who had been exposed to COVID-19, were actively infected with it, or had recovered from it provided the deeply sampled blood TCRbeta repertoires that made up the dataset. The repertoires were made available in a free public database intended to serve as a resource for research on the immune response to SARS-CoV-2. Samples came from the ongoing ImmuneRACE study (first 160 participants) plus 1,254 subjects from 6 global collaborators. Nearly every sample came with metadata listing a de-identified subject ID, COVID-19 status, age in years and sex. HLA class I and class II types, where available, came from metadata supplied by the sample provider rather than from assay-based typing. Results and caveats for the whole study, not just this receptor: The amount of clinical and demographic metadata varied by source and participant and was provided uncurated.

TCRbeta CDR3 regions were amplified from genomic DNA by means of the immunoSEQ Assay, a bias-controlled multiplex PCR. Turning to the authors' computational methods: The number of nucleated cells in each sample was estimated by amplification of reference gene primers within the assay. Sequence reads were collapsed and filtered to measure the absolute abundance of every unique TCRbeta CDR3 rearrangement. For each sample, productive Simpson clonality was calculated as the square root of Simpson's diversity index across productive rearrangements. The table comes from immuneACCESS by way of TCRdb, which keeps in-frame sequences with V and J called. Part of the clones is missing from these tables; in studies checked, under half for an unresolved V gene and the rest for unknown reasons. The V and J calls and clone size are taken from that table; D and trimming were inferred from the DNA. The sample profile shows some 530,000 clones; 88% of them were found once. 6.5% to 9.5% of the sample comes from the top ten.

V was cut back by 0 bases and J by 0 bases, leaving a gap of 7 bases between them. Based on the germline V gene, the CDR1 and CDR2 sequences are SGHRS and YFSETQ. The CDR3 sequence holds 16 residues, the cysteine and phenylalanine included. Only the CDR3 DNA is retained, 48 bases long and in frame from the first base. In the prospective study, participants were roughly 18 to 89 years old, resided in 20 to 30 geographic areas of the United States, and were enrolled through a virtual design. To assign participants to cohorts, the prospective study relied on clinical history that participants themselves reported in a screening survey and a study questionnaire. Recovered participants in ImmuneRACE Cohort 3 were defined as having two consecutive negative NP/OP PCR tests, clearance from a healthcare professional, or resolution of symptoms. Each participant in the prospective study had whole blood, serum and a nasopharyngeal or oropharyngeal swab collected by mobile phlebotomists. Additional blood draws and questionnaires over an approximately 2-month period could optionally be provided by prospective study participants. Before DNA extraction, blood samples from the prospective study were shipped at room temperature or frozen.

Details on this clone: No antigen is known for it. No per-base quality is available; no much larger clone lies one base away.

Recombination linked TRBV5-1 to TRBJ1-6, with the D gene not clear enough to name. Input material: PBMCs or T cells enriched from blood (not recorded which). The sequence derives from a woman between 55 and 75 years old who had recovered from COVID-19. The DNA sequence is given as TGCGCCAGCAGCTTGGCCCCGGGCTCCTATAATTCACCCCTCCACTTT. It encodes CASSLAPGSYNSPLHF.